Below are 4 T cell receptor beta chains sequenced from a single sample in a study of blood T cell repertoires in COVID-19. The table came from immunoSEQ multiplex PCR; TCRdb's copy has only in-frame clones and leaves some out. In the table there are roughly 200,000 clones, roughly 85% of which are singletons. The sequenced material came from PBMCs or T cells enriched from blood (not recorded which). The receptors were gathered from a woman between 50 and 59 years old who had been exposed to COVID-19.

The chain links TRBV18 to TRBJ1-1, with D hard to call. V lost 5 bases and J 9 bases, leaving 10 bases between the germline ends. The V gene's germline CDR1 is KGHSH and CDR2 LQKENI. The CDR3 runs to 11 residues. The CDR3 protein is CASSDRGKAFF. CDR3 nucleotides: TGTGCCAGCTCAGACCGGGGAAAAGCTTTCTTT.

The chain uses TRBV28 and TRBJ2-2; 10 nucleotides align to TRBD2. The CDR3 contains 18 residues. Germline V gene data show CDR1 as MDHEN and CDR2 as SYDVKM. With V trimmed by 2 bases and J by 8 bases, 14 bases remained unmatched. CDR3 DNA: TGTGCCAGCAGTTTAATTAGCGGGGGGCCTACCCTGACAGGGGAGCTGTTTTTT. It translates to CASSLISGGPTLTGELFF.

The CDR3 reads CASSQSRTNQPQHF. Here the CDR3 DNA reads TGTGCCAGCTCCCAATCCAGGACAAATCAGCCCCAGCATTTT. The rearrangement links TRBV18 to TRBJ1-5, with a possible D match to TRBD1 (5 bases). Germline V gene sequence: CDR1 KGHSH, CDR2 LQKENI. Trimming removed 6 bases at V and 4 bases at J, with 13 bases between. CDR3 length equals 14 residues.

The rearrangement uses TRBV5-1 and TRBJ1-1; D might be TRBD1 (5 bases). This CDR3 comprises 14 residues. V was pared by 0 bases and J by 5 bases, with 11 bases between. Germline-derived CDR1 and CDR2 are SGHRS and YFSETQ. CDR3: CASSLGGKGTEAFF. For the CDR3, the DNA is TGCGCCAGCAGCTTGGGGGGAAAGGGGACTGAAGCTTTCTTT.